One sample yielded the 21 T cell receptor beta chains listed below, sequenced in a study of identical twins. MiXCR was run by TCRdb on the 5' RACE reads, yielding one entry per CDR3 protein. The top ten clones hold about 0.53% of a sample with about 460,000 distinct CDR3 sequences, more than 13% of them seen once. These same records also appear under a second study, on yellow fever vaccine responses in identical twins.

The sequenced material came from CD4+ T cells sorted from blood. Source of these receptors: a woman aged 18-30 years in good health.

This clonotype was observed at least ten times. This chain links TRBV12-3 or TRBV12-4 with TRBJ2-7, with TRBD1 matching 9 bases. The V segment lost 6 bases and the J segment 4 bases; nucleotides outside the gene matches: 4. The CDR3 is made up of 13 amino acids. The CDR3 region is CASSKQGAYEQYF. The CDR3 region has the DNA TGTGCCAGCAGCAAACAGGGGGCGTACGAGCAGTACTTC.

The CDR3 here is CASRAGAKGNTEAFF. The DNA of the CDR3 is TGTGCCAGCAGAGCAGGGGCTAAGGGGAACACTGAAGCTTTCTTT. The chain joins TRBV6-1 to TRBJ1-1; TRBD1 might be the D (6 bases). Germline loops: CDR1 MNHNS, CDR2 SASEGT. Trimming left V 6 bases short and J 1 base short, with 15 bases between. This CDR3 is 15 amino acids long.

V is TRBV28 and J is TRBJ1-5; TRBD1 matches 8 bases. Germline CDR1 and CDR2: MDHEN and SYDVKM. V shed 7 bases, J shed 2 bases, and the junction held 7 bases outside the gene matches. This CDR3 has 15 residues. CDR3 sequence (DNA): TGTGCCAGCACCGCCCGGGACAGGCGCAATCAGCCCCAGCATTTT. Translated, it gives CASTARDRRNQPQHF. Looking up the rest from reference TRBV28 and TRBJ1-5 gives the full variable domain: DVKVTQSSRYLVKRTGEKVFLECVQDMDHENMFWYRQDPGLGLRLIYFSYDVKMKEKGDIPEGYSVSREKKERFSLILESASTNQTSMYLCASTARDRRNQPQHFGDGTRLSIL.

This clonotype was seen more than once but under ten times. The genes are TRBV6-2 or TRBV6-3 and TRBJ2-1; tentatively, D is TRBD2 (6 bases). Trimming took 7 bases from V and 0 from J, leaving 10 bases between them. CDR3 size: 14 residues. Germline V CDR1 and CDR2: MNHEY, SVGEGT. In DNA, the CDR3 is TGTGCCAGCACCACGGGGGTCTCCTACAATGAGCAGTTCTTC. Translating gives CASTTGVSYNEQFF.

V gene TRBV20-1 combines with J gene TRBJ2-7; tentatively, D is TRBD1 (6 bases). The CDR3 is made up of 12 amino acids. Germline loops: CDR1 DFQATT, CDR2 SNEGSKA (reference sequence). V was pared by 5 bases and J by 7 bases, with 15 bases between. CDR3 DNA sequence: TGCAGTGCTCGGCCAGGGGCATCGGAGCAGTACTTC. The encoded protein is CSARPGASEQYF.

This clonotype was picked up a small number of times. The gene calls are TRBV27 and TRBJ2-7; D gene unclear. CDR3 length: 12 amino acids. The germline V gene encodes CDR1 MNHEY and CDR2 SMNVEV (reference sequence). V lost 6 bases and J lost 13, with 19 bases in between. Here the CDR3 reads CASSTRTGLEYF. The CDR3 coding sequence is TGTGCCAGCAGCACCCGGACCGGGTTAGAATACTTC.

This clonotype appeared many times. The CDR3 DNA reads TGTGCCAGCAGCTTGTTCCCGGGACTAGTCGGCATCGAGCAGTACTTC. Translated, it gives CASSLFPGLVGIEQYF. This chain links TRBV5-7 with TRBJ2-7; 8 nucleotides agree with TRBD2. TRBV5-7 is assigned to the ORF class and has an uncertain function. The CDR3 runs to 16 residues. J was trimmed by 6 bases and V by 1 base; bases with no gene match: 12.

This clonotype was counted at least ten times. V usage is TRBV6-2 or TRBV6-3 and J usage is TRBJ2-1; 12 bases line up with TRBD2. From germline, CDR1 is MNHEY and CDR2 SVGEGT. V dropped 0 bases and J dropped 5; count of bases not matched to a gene: 8. CDR3 size: 18 residues. The CDR3 reads CASSYSSRGTSGHNEQFF. The CDR3 DNA reads TGTGCCAGCAGTTACTCGAGTAGAGGGACTAGCGGGCACAATGAGCAGTTCTTC.

This clonotype appeared many times. The J gene is TRBJ2-7, the V gene TRBV12-3 or TRBV12-4; the D is unclear. The CDR3 is 13 residues long. The V end was cut by 4 bases, the J end by 0 bases, with 7 bases between. The CDR3 nucleotides are TGTGCCAGCAGTTCAAGTGGCTCCTACGAGCAGTACTTC. Translated: CASSSSGSYEQYF.

This clonotype was detected only a few times. V gene TRBV6-1 combines with J gene TRBJ2-7; 10 nucleotides match TRBD2. Germline V CDR1 and CDR2: MNHNS, SASEGT. The V gene end was trimmed by 6 bases and the J gene end by 0 bases; junction bases not matched to a gene: 2. The CDR3 has 14 amino acids. Here the CDR3 reads CASRPSGSSYEQYF. CDR3 bases: TGTGCCAGCAGGCCTAGCGGGAGCTCCTACGAGCAGTACTTC.

The chain employs TRBV9 and TRBJ2-3; 9 bases are a match to TRBD2. This CDR3 region has 15 residues. With V trimmed by 0 bases and J by 2 bases, 1 base remained unmatched. Looked up from germline, CDR1 is SGDLS and CDR2 is YYNGEE. CDR3 bases: TGTGCCAGCAGCGTAGGCGGGAGGGCCACAGATACGCAGTATTTT. Protein product: CASSVGGRATDTQYF.

For the CDR3, the DNA is TGTGCCAGCAGTTTGGACGGACAGCATGGCTATGGCTACACCTTC. Translating gives CASSLDGQHGYGYTF. The chain carries TRBV12-3 or TRBV12-4 and TRBJ1-2, with D possibly being TRBD1 (6 bases). There are 15 residues in the CDR3. V gave up 3 bases and J gave up 4 bases, with 15 bases separating them.

This clonotype appeared a few times. This chain uses TRBV6-5 with TRBJ1-2, with D uncertain. With 2 bases removed from V and 2 bases from J, the gap between germline ends came to 6 bases. This CDR3 region has 13 residues. Per germline, CDR1 MNHEY and CDR2 SVGAGI. CDR3 DNA sequence: TGTGCCAGCAGTTACAACAAGAACTATGGCTACACCTTC. This encodes CASSYNKNYGYTF.

This sequence joins TRBV5-1 and TRBJ1-1; D call uncertain. Germline CDR1 reads SGHRS; CDR2 reads YFSETQ. With 4 bases removed from V and 9 bases from J, the gap between germline ends came to 19 bases. CDR3 length: 14 residues. The CDR3, as DNA: TGCGCCAGCAGCCTTGGACTTAATCAAGGCAAAGCTTTCTTT. Encoded protein: CASSLGLNQGKAFF.

The J gene is TRBJ2-3, the V gene TRBV5-6, with 10 bases that match TRBD2. V dropped 3 bases and J dropped 4; count of bases not matched to a gene: 11. Germline CDR1 SGHDT, CDR2 YYEEEE. The CDR3 runs 17 residues. CDR3 amino acids: CASSSALAGGRADTQYF. The CDR3 DNA is TGTGCCAGCAGCTCCGCCTTAGCGGGAGGTCGGGCAGATACGCAGTATTTT.

V usage is TRBV27 and J usage is TRBJ1-2; D gene unclear. In germline, CDR1 is MNHEY, CDR2 SMNVEV (reference sequence). V gave up 6 bases and J gave up 5 bases, with 16 bases separating them. This CDR3 contains 14 residues. This CDR3 is CASRGLGKAYGYTF. DNA of the CDR3: TGTGCCAGCAGGGGTTTAGGGAAAGCTTATGGCTACACCTTC.

This clonotype was observed at least ten times. The chain combines TRBV12-3 or TRBV12-4 with TRBJ1-1; the D is unclear. The CDR3 loop spans 11 amino acids. The V end lost 5 bases, the J end lost 13 bases, and 14 bases lay between the germline ends. In DNA, the CDR3 is TGTGCCAGCAGTAGATACCCTATAGTTTTCTTT. It specifies CASSRYPIVFF.

The chain is built from TRBV28 and TRBJ2-2; a possible D gene is TRBD1 (6 bases). Trimming took off 3 bases at V and 2 bases at J, with 10 bases between the two ends. This CDR3 spans 15 amino acids. Per germline, CDR1 MDHEN and CDR2 SYDVKM. CDR3 loop: CASSFLGANTGELFF. The CDR3 DNA reads as TGTGCCAGCAGTTTTTTGGGGGCCAACACCGGGGAGCTGTTTTTT.

V and J are TRBV6-8 and TRBJ2-2, with 8 bases that match TRBD2. The CDR3 totals 23 residues. The germline V gene encodes CDR1 MNHGY and CDR2 SAAAGT. V lost 2 bases to trimming and J lost 1 base; unmatched junction nucleotides: 24. The CDR3 loop is CASSYPECGRAARAGENTGELFF. In DNA, the CDR3 is TGTGCCAGCAGTTACCCGGAATGCGGCAGGGCGGCCCGAGCGGGGGAGAACACCGGGGAGCTGTTTTTT.

Only a few counts were recorded for this clonotype. This chain links TRBV13 with TRBJ2-5; 9 bases align to TRBD2. Germline V gene data show CDR1 as PRHDT and CDR2 as FYEKMQ (reference sequence). The CDR3 runs to 11 residues. The CDR3: CWRGGRETQYF. In DNA form, the CDR3 reads TGTTGGCGGGGGGGCCGTGAGACCCAGTACTTC.

This clonotype appeared a few times. The rearrangement links TRBV28 to TRBJ2-1; 10 nucleotides match TRBD2. J was trimmed by 3 bases and V by 5 bases; bases with no gene match: 7. The germline V gene encodes CDR1 MDHEN and CDR2 SYDVKM. This CDR3 comprises 16 residues. CDR3 loop: CASSPPPSGSYNEQFF. In DNA, the CDR3 is TGTGCCAGCAGTCCTCCCCCTAGCGGGAGCTACAATGAGCAGTTCTTC.